One and the same sample provided the 24 T cell receptor beta chains below, sequenced in a study of early T cells in non-severe SARS-CoV-2 infection. TCRdb processed the 5' RACE reads anew with MiXCR; each CDR3 protein has one entry. The repertoire holds about 66,000 distinct CDR3 sequences, with 8% to 9.5% as singletons. Sequencing used whole blood. These receptors were obtained from an adult who was a healthcare worker with PCR-confirmed SARS-CoV-2 infection or an uninfected control (not recorded which).

This clonotype turned up a few times. This chain links TRBV19 with TRBJ2-5; 9 bases match TRBD2. V dropped 5 bases and J dropped 2; count of bases not matched to a gene: 3. The germline V gene has CDR1 LNHDA and CDR2 SQIVND (reference sequence). This CDR3 region has 14 residues. The CDR3 bases are TGTGCCAGTAGTCCTAGCGGGACACAAGAGACCCAGTACTTC. Translating gives CASSPSGTQETQYF.

CDR3 amino acids: CSVVEGARIDNEQFF. CDR3 DNA: TGCAGCGTCGTTGAGGGGGCGAGGATTGACAATGAGCAGTTCTTC. The chain uses TRBV29-1 and TRBJ2-1; 7 positions agree with TRBD1. J gave up 5 bases and V 6 bases, and 13 bases lay outside the gene matches. The CDR3 sequence is 15 residues long. Germline CDR1 and CDR2: SQVTM and ANQGSEA.

This clonotype was seen many times. The chain carries TRBV4-1 and TRBJ1-3; no reliable D call. CDR1 and CDR2 (germline): MGHRA, YSYEKL. V gave up 2 bases and J gave up 2 bases, with 10 bases separating them. The CDR3 spans 15 residues. The DNA for the CDR3 is TGCGCCAGCAGCCAAATCGGACTGACTGGAAACACCATATATTTT. This translates into CASSQIGLTGNTIYF.

This chain connects TRBV29-1 to TRBJ2-7; 9 bases align to TRBD1. V shed 3 bases, J shed 1 base, and the junction held 19 bases outside the gene matches. From germline, CDR1 is SQVTM and CDR2 ANQGSEA. The CDR3 runs 19 residues. The chain's CDR3 is CSVDPSGTGTYRCSYEQYF. The CDR3 coding sequence is TGCAGCGTTGATCCGTCGGGGACAGGGACGTACCGATGTTCCTACGAGCAGTACTTC.

This chain links TRBV13 with TRBJ2-1; maybe TRBD2 (5 bases). The CDR3 has 16 amino acids. Germline V gene lookup returns CDR1 PRHDT and CDR2 FYEKMQ (reference sequence). Trimming shortened V by 4 bases and J by 3 bases, and 16 bases separated the two germline ends. The CDR3 spells CASSSTTSNDYNEQFF. The CDR3 nucleotides are TGTGCCAGCAGCTCCACCACTAGTAACGACTACAATGAGCAGTTCTTC.

This clonotype was recorded at least ten times. The J gene is TRBJ2-3, the V gene TRBV28, with TRBD2 matching over 11 bases. The CDR3 contains 20 residues. Germline trimming cut 5 bases from V and 1 base from J; bases unmatched to any gene: 17. Germline-derived CDR1 and CDR2 are MDHEN and SYDVKM. The DNA for the CDR3 is TGTGCCAGCAGTCCGTGGGGGTTTAGCGGGAGGGCCGACGGCACAGATACGCAGTATTTT. Encoded protein: CASSPWGFSGRADGTDTQYF.

The J gene is TRBJ2-1, the V gene TRBV9; TRBD2 matches 11 bases. The CDR3 sequence is 16 residues long. The V gene's germline CDR1 is SGDLS and CDR2 YYNGEE. The V gene end was trimmed by 0 bases and the J gene end by 2 bases; junction bases not matched to a gene: 1. The CDR3 loop reads CASSVGGLAAYNEQFF. Written as DNA, the CDR3 is TGTGCCAGCAGCGTAGGGGGACTAGCGGCCTACAATGAGCAGTTCTTC. The entire variable domain, with the rest obtained from reference TRBV9 and TRBJ2-1, is as follows: DSGVTQTPKHLITATGQRVTLRCSPRSGDLSVYWYQQSLDQGLQFLIQYYNGEERAKGNILERFSAQQFPDLHSELNLSSLELGDSALYFCASSVGGLAAYNEQFFGPGTRLTVL.

This clonotype came up many times. J is TRBJ1-1 and V is TRBV2; D is unclear. Germline lookup yields CDR1 SNHLY and CDR2 FYNNEI. This CDR3 region has 12 residues. V lost 11 bases, J lost 5 bases, and 15 bases lay in between. CDR3 sequence: CASQPRPTEAFF. Here the CDR3 DNA reads TGTGCCTCCCAGCCCAGGCCGACTGAAGCTTTCTTT.

This clonotype has more than one count but fewer than ten. This chain links TRBV4-2 with TRBJ2-3, with a weak D call TRBD2 (7 bases). Germline V CDR1 and CDR2: LGHNA, YNFKEQ. There are 16 residues in the CDR3. The V and J ends lost 4 bases and 3 bases respectively, with 17 bases between them. CDR3 amino acids: CASSPQAGARTDTQYF. The CDR3 bases are TGTGCCAGCAGCCCCCAGGCGGGGGCAAGGACAGATACGCAGTATTTT.

The CDR3 region is CASSGGTVQSYEQYF. CDR3 DNA sequence: TGTGCCAGCAGCGGGGGAACAGTACAATCCTACGAGCAGTACTTC. The chain has TRBV3-1 and TRBJ2-7; the D call may be TRBD1 or TRBD2 (5 bases each). Looked up from germline, CDR1 is LGHDT and CDR2 is YNNKEL (reference sequence). Trimming cost V 5 bases and J 1 base, with 15 bases left between them. This CDR3 spans 15 amino acids.

V gene TRBV11-2 combines with J gene TRBJ2-2; tentative D call: TRBD1 (5 bases). There are 15 residues in the CDR3. Trimming removed 5 bases at V and 1 base at J, with 11 bases between. Germline assignment: CDR1 SGHAT and CDR2 FQNNGV. CDR3 loop: CASSPNRWNTGELFF. The CDR3 coding sequence is TGTGCCAGCAGCCCAAACAGGTGGAACACCGGGGAGCTGTTTTTT.

In its sample, this clonotype was seen a few times. This chain uses TRBV24-1 with TRBJ2-7; TRBD2 matches at 7 bases. CDR3 length: 12 amino acids. With 5 bases clipped from V and 6 bases from J, the junction kept 3 bases outside the gene matches. Germline V gives CDR1 KGHDR, CDR2 SFDVKD. The CDR3 DNA sequence: TGTGCCACCAGTGGTCCGGGGGGCGAGCAGTACTTC. Its protein is CATSGPGGEQYF.

DNA for the CDR3: TGCGCCAGCAGGACCGGGACAGGGGGCACTAATGAAAAACTGTTTTTT. As protein: CASRTGTGGTNEKLFF. The J gene is TRBJ1-4, the V gene TRBV5-1; the match to TRBD1 covers 12 bases. The CDR3 contains 16 residues. V was pared by 5 bases and J by 2 bases, with 4 bases of the junction left unmatched. Germline V gives CDR1 SGHRS, CDR2 YFSETQ.

There are many counts of this clonotype. In DNA, the CDR3 is TGTGCCAGCAGTTACGGGACAGGGCCCTACGAGCAGTACTTC. Its protein is CASSYGTGPYEQYF. This chain uses TRBV6-5 with TRBJ2-7, with 9 positions matching TRBD1. The ends lost 2 bases at V and 2 bases at J; junction bases unmatched: 1. The germline V gene encodes CDR1 MNHEY and CDR2 SVGAGI. This CDR3 has 14 amino acids.

The chain combines TRBV6-5 with TRBJ1-1; D is possibly TRBD1 (6 bases). The CDR3 has 16 amino acids. V lost 8 bases and J lost 0, with 19 bases in between. Per the germline V gene, CDR1 is MNHEY and CDR2 is SVGAGI. CDR3 protein: CASGGTRGTLNTEAFF. The CDR3 DNA follows: TGTGCCAGCGGGGGGACACGGGGTACCCTGAACACTGAAGCTTTCTTT.

This clonotype was counted ten times or more. V and J are TRBV20-1 and TRBJ2-1; D is possibly TRBD2 (6 bases). CDR3 length: 13 residues. Germline values: CDR1 DFQATT, CDR2 SNEGSKA (reference sequence). Between the trimmed V and J ends, which lost 1 base and 10 bases, there was a span of 14 bases. CDR3 in DNA: TGCAGTGCTAGAGGGTCCAGCGCGGGGGAGCAGTTCTTC. It specifies CSARGSSAGEQFF.

CDR3 DNA sequence: TGTGCCAGCAGCTTAAGCCCAGGACAGGGGCCTGGCTACACCTTC. Its translation is CASSLSPGQGPGYTF. The rearrangement links TRBV7-9 to TRBJ1-2, with 9 positions matching TRBD1. The CDR3 has 15 amino acids. CDR1 is SEHNR, CDR2 FQNEAQ, per germline (reference sequence). V was clipped by 2 bases and J by 7 bases; unmatched bases: 8. The full variable domain, its missing parts supplied by reference TRBV7-9 and TRBJ1-2, is DTGVSQNPRHKITKRGQNVTFRCDPISEHNRLYWYRQTLGQGPEFLTYFQNEAQLEKSRLLSDRFSAERPKGSFSTLEIQRTEQGDSAMYLCASSLSPGQGPGYTFGSGTRLTVV.

This clonotype occurred many times. The chain employs TRBV13 and TRBJ1-1, with D unclear. Germline loops: CDR1 PRHDT, CDR2 FYEKMQ (reference sequence). The CDR3 covers 12 residues. V was trimmed by 5 bases and J by 3 bases, leaving 7 bases between them. The DNA for the CDR3 is TGTGCCAGCAGCCCGTCATACACTGAAGCTTTCTTT. This translates into CASSPSYTEAFF.

This clonotype showed up just a few times. The V gene is TRBV28, the J gene TRBJ2-1; a possible D gene is TRBD1 (5 bases). Per the germline V gene, CDR1 is MDHEN and CDR2 is SYDVKM. CDR3 length equals 16 residues. Trimming stripped 4 bases from V and 1 base from J, with 14 bases between. The chain's CDR3 is CASSSDTGLSYNEQFF. The CDR3 DNA reads as TGTGCCAGCAGTTCCGACACAGGCCTTTCCTACAATGAGCAGTTCTTC.

This clonotype was seen more than once but under ten times. The chain employs TRBV10-2 and TRBJ2-1; either TRBD1 or TRBD2 may fit D (5 bases each). V lost 8 bases, J lost 7 bases, and 15 bases lay in between. The V gene's germline CDR1 is WSHSY and CDR2 SAAADI. The CDR3 contains 13 residues. The CDR3 loop is CASRKGPGNEQFF. The CDR3 DNA sequence: TGCGCCAGCCGAAAGGGACCTGGGAATGAGCAGTTCTTC.

V gene TRBV29-1 combines with J gene TRBJ2-5; TRBD1 matches at 7 bases. Germline values: CDR1 SQVTM, CDR2 ANQGSEA. The CDR3 spans 13 residues. With V trimmed by 6 bases and J by 0 bases, 4 bases remained unmatched. CDR3: CSVSGTDQETQYF. The CDR3 DNA is TGCAGCGTGTCTGGGACAGACCAAGAGACCCAGTACTTC.

This clonotype came up many times. V is TRBV25-1 and J is TRBJ2-7; D may be TRBD1 (6 bases). CDR3 length equals 13 residues. Germline V gene data show CDR1 as MGHDK and CDR2 as SYGVNS. Trimming pared 1 base from V and 4 bases from J, leaving 8 bases between. Here the CDR3 DNA reads TGTGCCAGCAGTGAATGGGGGCGGTACGAGCAGTACTTC. It translates to CASSEWGRYEQYF.

This clonotype came up a few times. The gene calls are TRBV6-2 or TRBV6-3 and TRBJ2-7; 8 positions match TRBD2. The germline V gene encodes CDR1 MNHEY and CDR2 SVGEGT. The CDR3 extends over 16 amino acids. Trimming at V came to 7 bases and at J to 3 bases, leaving 14 bases not matched to a gene. CDR3 amino acids: CASIPRGGLDRYEQYF. CDR3 bases: TGTGCCAGCATCCCCCGCGGGGGACTAGACCGCTACGAGCAGTACTTC.

This clonotype was observed at least ten times. This CDR3 reads CASSRGALAGVETQYF. CDR3 DNA sequence: TGTGCCAGCAGTCGAGGCGCCCTAGCGGGAGTGGAGACCCAGTACTTC. The genes are TRBV7-2 and TRBJ2-5; 10 bases line up with TRBD2. The V segment lost 6 bases and the J segment 5 bases; nucleotides outside the gene matches: 12. Looked up from germline, CDR1 is SGHTA and CDR2 is FQGNSA. This CDR3 spans 16 amino acids.